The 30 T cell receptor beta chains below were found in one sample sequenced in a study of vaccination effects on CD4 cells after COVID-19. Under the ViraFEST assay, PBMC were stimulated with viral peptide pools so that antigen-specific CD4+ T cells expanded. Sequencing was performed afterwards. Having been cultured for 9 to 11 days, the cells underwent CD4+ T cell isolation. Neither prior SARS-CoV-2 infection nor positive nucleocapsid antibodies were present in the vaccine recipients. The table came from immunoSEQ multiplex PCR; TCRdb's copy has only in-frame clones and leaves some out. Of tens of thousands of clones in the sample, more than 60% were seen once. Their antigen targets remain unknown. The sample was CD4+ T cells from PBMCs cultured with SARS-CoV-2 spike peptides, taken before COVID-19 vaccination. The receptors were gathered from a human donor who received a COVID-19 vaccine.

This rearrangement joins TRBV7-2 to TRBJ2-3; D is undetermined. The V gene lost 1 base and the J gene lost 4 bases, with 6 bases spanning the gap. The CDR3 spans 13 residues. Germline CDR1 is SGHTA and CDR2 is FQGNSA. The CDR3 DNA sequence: TGTGCCAGCAGCTTAGTAGGCCCAGATACGCAGTATTTT. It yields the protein CASSLVGPDTQYF.

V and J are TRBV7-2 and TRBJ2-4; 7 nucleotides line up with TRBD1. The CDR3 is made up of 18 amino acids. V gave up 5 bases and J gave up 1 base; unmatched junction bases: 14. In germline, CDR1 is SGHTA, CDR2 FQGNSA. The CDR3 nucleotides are TGTGCCAGCAGCCTAAACGCCGGGACAGCCTACGCCAAAAACATTCAGTACTTC. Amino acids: CASSLNAGTAYAKNIQYF.

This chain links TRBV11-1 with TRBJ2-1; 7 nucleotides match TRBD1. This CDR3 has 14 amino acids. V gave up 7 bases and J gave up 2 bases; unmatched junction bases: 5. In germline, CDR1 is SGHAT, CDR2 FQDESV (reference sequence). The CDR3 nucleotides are TGTGCCAGCACCGAGACAGGGACCTACAATGAGCAGTTCTTC. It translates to CASTETGTYNEQFF.

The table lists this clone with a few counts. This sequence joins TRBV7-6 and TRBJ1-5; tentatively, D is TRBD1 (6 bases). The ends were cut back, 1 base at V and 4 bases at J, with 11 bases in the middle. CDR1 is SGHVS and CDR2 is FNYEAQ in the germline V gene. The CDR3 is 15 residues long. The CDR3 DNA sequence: TGTGCCAGCAGCTTAGAACAGGGAAGTAATCAGCCCCAGCATTTT. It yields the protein CASSLEQGSNQPQHF.

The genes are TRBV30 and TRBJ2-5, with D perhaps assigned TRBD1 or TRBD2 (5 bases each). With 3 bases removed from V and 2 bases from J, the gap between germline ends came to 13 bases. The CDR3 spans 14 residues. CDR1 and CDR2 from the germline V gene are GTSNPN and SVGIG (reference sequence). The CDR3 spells CAWRNGGLQETQYF. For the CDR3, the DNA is TGTGCCTGGAGGAATGGGGGTCTACAAGAGACCCAGTACTTC.

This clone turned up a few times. CDR3 region: CASSRDRGVSEAFF. CDR3 DNA: TGTGCCAGCAGTCGGGACAGGGGGGTATCTGAAGCTTTCTTT. The rearrangement uses TRBV2 and TRBJ1-1; TRBD1 agrees at 11 bases. The CDR3 is 14 amino acids. Germline CDR1 reads SNHLY; CDR2 reads FYNNEI. The ends lost 5 bases at V and 6 bases at J; junction bases unmatched: 5.

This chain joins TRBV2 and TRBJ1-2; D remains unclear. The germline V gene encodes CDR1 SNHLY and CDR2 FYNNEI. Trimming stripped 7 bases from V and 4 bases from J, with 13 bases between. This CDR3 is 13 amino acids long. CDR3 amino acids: CASTDILSYGYTF. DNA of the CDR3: TGTGCCAGCACAGACATACTCTCCTATGGCTACACCTTC.

The DNA of the CDR3 is TGTGCCAGCAGCCAAGGCGAGGGGGCCACAGCCAAAAACATTCAGTACTTC. Its protein product is CASSQGEGATAKNIQYF. The chain is built from TRBV4-2 and TRBJ2-4, with 7 bases fitting TRBD1. V shed 1 base and J 0 bases; nucleotides not matched to a gene: 6. CDR3 length: 17 amino acids. Germline V gene lookup returns CDR1 LGHNA and CDR2 YNFKEQ.

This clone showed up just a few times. The CDR3 DNA follows: TGTGCCAGCAGCTTAGAGGCCTTGAATTCACCCCTCCACTTT. Protein sequence: CASSLEALNSPLHF. This chain joins TRBV7-9 and TRBJ1-6; D unresolved. There are 14 residues in the CDR3. Germline CDR1 is SEHNR and CDR2 is FQNEAQ (reference sequence). Trimming pared 1 base from V and 7 bases from J, leaving 8 bases between.

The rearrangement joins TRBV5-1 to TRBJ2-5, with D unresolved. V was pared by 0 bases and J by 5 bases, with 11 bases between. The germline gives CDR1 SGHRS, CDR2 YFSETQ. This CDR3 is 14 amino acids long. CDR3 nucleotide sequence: TGCGCCAGCAGCTTGGACTGGGTCGGGGAGACCCAGTACTTC. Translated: CASSLDWVGETQYF.

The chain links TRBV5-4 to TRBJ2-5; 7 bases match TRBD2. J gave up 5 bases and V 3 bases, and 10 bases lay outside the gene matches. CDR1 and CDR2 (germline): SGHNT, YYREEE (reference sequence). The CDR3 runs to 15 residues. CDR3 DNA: TGTGCCAGCAGCTCCCCGGGACTATCGCGGGAGACCCAGTACTTC. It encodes CASSSPGLSRETQYF.

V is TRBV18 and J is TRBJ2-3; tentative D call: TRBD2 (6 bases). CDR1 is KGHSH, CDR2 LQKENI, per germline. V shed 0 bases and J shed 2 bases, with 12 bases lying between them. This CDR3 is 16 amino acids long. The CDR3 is CASSPPGRAYTDTQYF. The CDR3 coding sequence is TGTGCCAGCTCACCACCCGGGAGAGCCTACACAGATACGCAGTATTTT. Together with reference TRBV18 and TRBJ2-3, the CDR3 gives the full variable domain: NAGVMQNPRHLVRRRGQEARLRCSPMKGHSHVYWYRQLPEEGLKFMVYLQKENIIDESGMPKERFSAEFPKEGPSILRIQQVVRGDSAAYFCASSPPGRAYTDTQYFGPGTRLTVL.

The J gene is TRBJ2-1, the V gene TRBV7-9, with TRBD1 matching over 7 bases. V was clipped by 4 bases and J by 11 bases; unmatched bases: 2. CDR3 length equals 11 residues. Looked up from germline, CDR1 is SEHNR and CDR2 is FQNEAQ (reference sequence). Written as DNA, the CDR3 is TGTGCCAGCAGCTGGGACAGTAAGCAGTTCTTC. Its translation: CASSWDSKQFF.

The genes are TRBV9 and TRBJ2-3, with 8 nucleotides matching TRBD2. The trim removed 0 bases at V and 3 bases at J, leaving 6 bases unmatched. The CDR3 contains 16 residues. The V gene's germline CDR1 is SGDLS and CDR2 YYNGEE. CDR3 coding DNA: TGTGCCAGCAGCGTAGTGGGGCGGGGGGAAACAGATACGCAGTATTTT. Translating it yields CASSVVGRGETDTQYF.

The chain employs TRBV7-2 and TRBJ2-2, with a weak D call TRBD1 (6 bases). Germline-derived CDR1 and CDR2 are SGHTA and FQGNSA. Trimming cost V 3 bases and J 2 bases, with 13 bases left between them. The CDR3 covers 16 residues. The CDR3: CASSFQDRPNTGELFF. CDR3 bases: TGTGCCAGCAGCTTCCAGGACAGACCAAACACCGGGGAGCTGTTTTTT.

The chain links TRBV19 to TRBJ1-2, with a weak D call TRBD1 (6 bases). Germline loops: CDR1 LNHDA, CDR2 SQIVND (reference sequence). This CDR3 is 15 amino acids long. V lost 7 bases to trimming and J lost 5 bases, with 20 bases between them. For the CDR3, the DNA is TGTGCCAGTACCGAGGGGACAACCAGGGGATATGGCTACACCTTC. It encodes CASTEGTTRGYGYTF.

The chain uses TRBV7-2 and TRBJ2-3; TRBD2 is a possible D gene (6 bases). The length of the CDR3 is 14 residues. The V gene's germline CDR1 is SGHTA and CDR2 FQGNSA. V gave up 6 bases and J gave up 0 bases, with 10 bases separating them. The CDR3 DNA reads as TGTGCCAGCAGTCCACGGGGGAGCACAGATACGCAGTATTTT. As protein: CASSPRGSTDTQYF.

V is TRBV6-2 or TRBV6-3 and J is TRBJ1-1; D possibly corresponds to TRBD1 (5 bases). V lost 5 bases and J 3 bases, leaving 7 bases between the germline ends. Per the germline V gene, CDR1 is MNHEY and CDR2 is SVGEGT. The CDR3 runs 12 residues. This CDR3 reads CASSRDDTEAFF. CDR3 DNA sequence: TGTGCCAGCAGTCGGGACGACACTGAAGCTTTCTTT.

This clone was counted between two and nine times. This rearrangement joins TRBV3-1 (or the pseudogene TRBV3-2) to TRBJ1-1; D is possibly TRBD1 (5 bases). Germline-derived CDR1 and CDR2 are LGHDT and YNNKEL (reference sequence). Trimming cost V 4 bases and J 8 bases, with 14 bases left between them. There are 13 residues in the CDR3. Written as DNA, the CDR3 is TGTGCCAGCAGCCGTGGGACGGGAAAAGAAGCTTTCTTT. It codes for CASSRGTGKEAFF.

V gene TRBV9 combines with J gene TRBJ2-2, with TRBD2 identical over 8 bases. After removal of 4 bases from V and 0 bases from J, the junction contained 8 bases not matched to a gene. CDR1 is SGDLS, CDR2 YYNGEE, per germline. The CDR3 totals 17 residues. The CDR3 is CASSKRGISSNTGELFF. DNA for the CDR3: TGTGCCAGCAGCAAGCGGGGGATTTCTTCGAACACCGGGGAGCTGTTTTTT. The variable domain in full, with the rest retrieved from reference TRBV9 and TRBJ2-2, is DSGVTQTPKHLITATGQRVTLRCSPRSGDLSVYWYQQSLDQGLQFLIQYYNGEERAKGNILERFSAQQFPDLHSELNLSSLELGDSALYFCASSKRGISSNTGELFFGEGSRLTVL.

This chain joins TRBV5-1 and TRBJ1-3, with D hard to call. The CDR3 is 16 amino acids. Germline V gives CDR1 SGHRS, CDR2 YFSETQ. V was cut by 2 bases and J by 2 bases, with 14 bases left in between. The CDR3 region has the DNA TGCGCCAGCAGCTTTTTGGGCATTTCGGCTGGAAACACCATATATTTT. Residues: CASSFLGISAGNTIYF.

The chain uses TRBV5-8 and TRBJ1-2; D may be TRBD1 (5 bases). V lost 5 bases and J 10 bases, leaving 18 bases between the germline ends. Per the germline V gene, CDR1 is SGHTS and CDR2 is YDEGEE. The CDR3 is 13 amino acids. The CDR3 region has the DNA TGTGCCAGCAGATCGCGGGACGGCTCAGACTACACCTTC. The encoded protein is CASRSRDGSDYTF.

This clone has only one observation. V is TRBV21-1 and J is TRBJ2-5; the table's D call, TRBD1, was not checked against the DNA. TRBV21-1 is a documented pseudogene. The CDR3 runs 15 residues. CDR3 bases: TGTGCCAGCAGCAAAGACAGGGGAAGCCAAGAGACCCAGTACTTC. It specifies CASSKDRGSQETQYF.

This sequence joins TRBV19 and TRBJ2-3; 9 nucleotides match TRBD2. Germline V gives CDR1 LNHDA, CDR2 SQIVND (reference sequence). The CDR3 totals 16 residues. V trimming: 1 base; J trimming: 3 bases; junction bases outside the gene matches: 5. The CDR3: CASSIGGGVWTDTQYF. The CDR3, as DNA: TGTGCCAGTAGTATAGGCGGGGGGGTTTGGACAGATACGCAGTATTTT.

CDR3 DNA: TGTGCCACCAGTGACCCCCAGGGGGGACAAAAGAGTGCCTACACCTTC. This sequence encodes CATSDPQGGQKSAYTF. The chain is built from TRBV24-1 and TRBJ1-2, with 7 bases lining up with TRBD1. The V gene's germline CDR1 is KGHDR and CDR2 SFDVKD. The CDR3 is 16 amino acids. The ends lost 4 bases at V and 10 bases at J; junction bases unmatched: 17.

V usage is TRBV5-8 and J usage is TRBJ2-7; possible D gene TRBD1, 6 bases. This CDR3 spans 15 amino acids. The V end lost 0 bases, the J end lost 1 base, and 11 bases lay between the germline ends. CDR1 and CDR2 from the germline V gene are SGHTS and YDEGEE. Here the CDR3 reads CASSLVGTPSYEQYV. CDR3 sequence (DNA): TGTGCCAGCAGCTTGGTAGGGACACCTTCCTACGAGCAGTACGTC.

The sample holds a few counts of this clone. CDR3 DNA: TGCAGCCCTTGGGACAGGTTAACAGATACGCAGTATTTT. Translation gives CSPWDRLTDTQYF. This rearrangement joins TRBV29-1 to TRBJ2-3; 8 nucleotides match TRBD1. Germline trimming cut 8 bases from V and 3 bases from J; bases unmatched to any gene: 7. CDR1 and CDR2 from the germline V gene are SQVTM and ANQGSEA. This CDR3 contains 13 residues.

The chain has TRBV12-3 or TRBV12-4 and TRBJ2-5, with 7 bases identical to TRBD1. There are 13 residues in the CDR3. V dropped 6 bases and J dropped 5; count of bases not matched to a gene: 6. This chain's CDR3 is CASSRTGGETQYF. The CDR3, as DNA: TGTGCCAGCAGCAGGACAGGAGGCGAGACCCAGTACTTC.

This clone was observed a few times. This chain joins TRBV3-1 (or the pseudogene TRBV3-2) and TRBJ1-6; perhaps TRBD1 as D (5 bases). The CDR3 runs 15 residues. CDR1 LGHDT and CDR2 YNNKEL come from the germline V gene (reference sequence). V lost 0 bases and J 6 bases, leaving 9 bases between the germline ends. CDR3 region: CASSQDPGSNSPLHF. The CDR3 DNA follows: TGTGCCAGCAGCCAAGACCCAGGGTCTAATTCACCCCTCCACTTT.

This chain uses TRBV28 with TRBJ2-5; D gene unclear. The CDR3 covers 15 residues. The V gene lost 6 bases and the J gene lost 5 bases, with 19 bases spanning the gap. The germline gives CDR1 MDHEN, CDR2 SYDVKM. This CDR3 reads CASSLRAASPETQYF. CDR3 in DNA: TGTGCCAGCAGCCTCCGGGCCGCGAGCCCCGAGACCCAGTACTTC.